The entry below describes one T cell receptor beta chain. It lacks a known antigen. The sample holds no much larger clone one base away, and base qualities are not on file. TCRbeta CDR3 regions were amplified from genomic DNA by means of the immunoSEQ Assay, a bias-controlled multiplex PCR. Under the source paper's analysis protocol: The number of nucleated cells in each sample was estimated by amplification of reference gene primers within the assay. To quantify the absolute abundance of each unique TCRbeta CDR3 rearrangement, sequence reads were collapsed and filtered. For each sample, productive Simpson clonality was calculated by taking the square root of Simpson's diversity index across productive rearrangements. TCRdb's version of the immuneACCESS table is confined to in-frame rearrangements and falls short of the full clone set. An unresolved V gene accounts for under half of the shortfall where checked; the remainder is of unknown origin. V, J and clone size reflect that table, while D and trimming were determined from the DNA. The sample data list 100,000 to 140,000 clones, and around 89% of these were observed just once. The ten largest clones add up to roughly 6.6% of the sample.

The germline V gene sets CDR1 to MDHEN and CDR2 to SYDVKM. The CDR3 runs 14 residues from the cysteine to the phenylalanine. Of the read, only the CDR3 DNA is kept; its 42 bases are in frame from base 1. Trimming leaves V shorter by 1 base and J shorter by 6 bases, with the junction holding 3 bases beyond the gene matches. The collaborating institutions used their own protocols to collect whole blood in K2EDTA tubes. For TCRbeta analysis, collaborators shipped samples as frozen whole blood, isolated PBMCs, or DNA extracted from either of those sample types. The data were obtained in a study of blood T cell repertoires in COVID-19 (TCRdb year 2020). With regard to the full study: Samples covering the acute and convalescent phases of COVID-19 were provided by collaborators in the United States, Italy and Spain. Where available, HLA class I and class II types were obtained from metadata supplied by the sample provider rather than from assay-based typing. The material from the prospective study consisted of cDNA or gDNA derived from T cells, B-cell-depleted T cells, or PBMCs. The repertoires were released in a freely available public database intended as a resource for research on the immune response to SARS-CoV-2. Subjects who had been exposed to COVID-19, were actively infected with it, or had recovered from it provided the deeply sampled blood TCRbeta repertoires that made up the dataset. Sample metadata almost always included a de-identified subject ID, COVID-19 status, age in years and sex. The samples were drawn from two sources: the first 160 participants of the ongoing ImmuneRACE study, and some 1,300 subjects contributed by 6 global collaborators.

On the study overall, not on this receptor specifically: How much clinical and demographic metadata was included differed by source and by participant, and the metadata was provided uncurated.

This clonotype originated in a man aged 45-65 years with active or convalescent COVID-19. Sequenced material: peripheral blood. The receptor chain draws on TRBV28 and TRBJ1-2, with 9 central nucleotides matching TRBD1. CDR3 region: CASSLYRTGDGYTF. The sequence in DNA is TGTGCCAGCAGTTTATACCGGACAGGGGATGGCTACACCTTC.